This T cell receptor (beta chain) stems from a study of T cell clonotyping in hematopoietic cell transplantation. Whole-study findings and limits: No sorting was done, leaving CD4 and CD8 contributions mixed. At the given depth, recipient repertoires were over 95% de novo clonotypes.

This table comes from immunoSEQ multiplex PCR, and its TCRdb copy is limited to in-frame clones, with some not included. Found here are over 35,000 clones, around 90% of them singletons; the top ten hold approximately 2%. Of note for this clone: What it recognizes is unknown.

Per germline, CDR1 MNHNY and CDR2 SVGAGI (reference sequence). This CDR3 spans 14 amino acids. V was trimmed by 2 bases and J by 1 base, leaving 8 bases between them. The receptor's source is a middle-aged woman in good health. Some clones in this sample may be carry-over from other donors' samples. Sample: peripheral blood mononuclear cells. J is TRBJ1-1 and V is TRBV6-6, with D possibly matching TRBD1 (5 bases). The CDR3 coding sequence is TGTGCCAGCAGTTACGGGGGGACGAACACTGAAGCTTTCTTT. This codes for CASSYGGTNTEAFF.